The source of this TCR beta chain is a study of T cells in Graves' hyperthyroidism and ophthalmopathy. Findings and caveats of the study: In blood, most of the thyroid clonotypes expanded above 0.001 were also present.

Over 18 months, lack of ophthalmopathy progression marked Graves' hyperthyroidism as stable. At least ten counts were recorded for this clonotype. Its antigen remains unidentified. RNA transcripts yielded amplified TCR beta CDR3 regions. First-round RT-PCR with HTBI primers amplified the TCR CDR3 region. TCRdb fed the multiplex PCR reads into MiXCR, producing one record per CDR3 protein. Among 80,000 to 100,000 distinct CDR3 sequences listed, 35% to 45% were seen once. Germline CDR1 reads DFQATT; CDR2 reads SNEGSKA (reference sequence). Trimming took 6 bases from V and 5 from J, leaving 14 bases between them. The CDR3 has 13 amino acids.

This TCR derives from a woman under 40 with Graves' hyperthyroidism. The J gene is TRBJ1-5, the V gene TRBV20-1, with D possibly being TRBD1 (6 bases). What was sequenced was peripheral blood or thyroid tissue (not recorded which). CDR3 sequence (DNA): TGCAGTGCGGAACAGGGTTTTTATCAGCCCCAGCATTTT. Amino acids: CSAEQGFYQPQHF.